This T cell receptor (beta chain) emerged from a study of cytomegalovirus exposure and HLA in healthy donors (TCRdb year 2017). Background for the entire study: An earlier analysis of approximately 550 of the donors reported approximately 300 Gb of sequence data and 117 million unique TCR beta sequences from about 200 million T cells. An early release that covered 640 HLA-typed donors contained around 330 gigabases of sequencing data and tens of millions of unique TCR sequences. The genetic ancestry cluster associated with self-reported Caucasian donors included approximately 85% of the 398 genotyped donors. The study aimed to test whether cataloging public T cell receptors could reveal signatures of past pathogen exposure. The study used immunosequencing to profile the T cell repertoires of 666 subjects and linked those repertoires to cytomegalovirus serostatus. Besides the first cohort of hundreds of subjects, a separate validation cohort made up of 120 different subjects was used. To predict cytomegalovirus infection status, the study brought together high-throughput TCR immunosequencing, statistical association of individual TCRs with disease status, and machine learning. A later analysis re-analyzed previously published TCR beta repertoires from about 600 donors and added high-resolution HLA genotyping to study TCR occurrence patterns. In the later analysis, no new phenotypic data were used to find candidate immune exposures; instead, reliance was placed on TCR beta sequences and their occurrence across donors. An earlier analysis of about 620 of the donors applied high-throughput TCR beta sequencing to assess whether each TCR beta V gene segment acted as functional or pseudogenic. Donor age, sex, ethnicity and CMV serostatus were compiled together with the repertoire data. Genome-wide SNP genotypes for about 65% of the 666 donors were used in a later genetic analysis, which treated that subset as a discovery cohort. Every repertoire in the discovery cohort had been generated on one and the same sequencing platform. Class I and class II HLA loci were covered by the typing at four-digit resolution. The number of donors typed differed by locus, with roughly 629-640 for A, B, C, DRB1 and DQB1, around 500 for DQA1, about 610 for DPA1, and roughly 450 for DPB1. A handful of DR-DQ haplotypes were handled as single units for association and clustering because linkage in the cohort was strong. Among some 410 genotyped donors of the cohort, an average of approximately 230,000 unique TCR beta nucleotide sequences were sequenced per donor, roughly a sixth of them non-productive. What the study reported, not specific to this receptor: The cohort was sequenced for TCR beta chains only, and without alpha or paired-chain data the features that could be detected were limited. The presence/absence analyses assumed that sequencing depth was roughly uniform across donors, and that assumption may not be true. Correlated functional status among segregating V segments might reflect linkage disequilibrium, but an unknown experimental factor could not be ruled out. The classifier was reported to diagnose cytomegalovirus status with high specificity and sensitivity in both the original cohort and the validation cohort. Because counts were too low, approximately 18 rarely observed V segments, including chromosome 9 orphons, were excluded from the earlier analysis of roughly 580 of the donors. In a later analysis, TCR association rates were found to vary across HLA loci, with the most associated TCRs seen for DRB1 alleles and the fewest for HLA-C alleles. A later analysis reported that several top co-occurrence clusters appeared linked to parvovirus B19, influenza, CMV and Epstein-Barr virus. V-gene and J-gene trimming of TCR beta chains was associated with a missense DCLRE1C variant in a later genetic analysis, and the association was replicated in an independent cohort. A group of highly shared sequence variants was considered likely to be a technical artifact of the sequencing pipeline. The authors suggested that the approach could potentially be generalized to other disease states and immunological phenotypes. Because some donors lacked HLA typing at each locus, the association tests relied only on the typed subset. For the cohort, immune exposure information was limited to CMV serostatus. According to a later genetic analysis, donors in an Asian-associated ancestry cluster had fewer N-insertions in productive TCRs than the roughly 700-donor mean. While some public TCRs were present in many individuals, most TCR sequences turned up only very rarely across donors. An earlier analysis of approximately 540 of the donors showed that most TCR beta V segments appeared in productive rearrangements either about 87% or about 30% of the time, which broadly matched IMGT annotations. A later analysis found that most CMV-associated TCR beta chains appeared HLA-restricted, with HLA associations seemingly driven largely by CMV exposure. Assigning TCR associations to individual alleles was difficult when HLA alleles, especially DR and DQ, strongly co-occurred. A further reported finding was that TCR beta sequences accurately predicted the HLA-A and HLA-B alleles for most subjects in the first cohort. Three of the identified cytomegalovirus-associated TCR beta chains were confirmed in vitro to be specific for cytomegalovirus antigens. The 87-base-pair reads could not distinguish some IMGT-functional V segments, including TRBV6-2 and TRBV6-3, so those segments were excluded. In a later analysis, HLA-associated TCR beta chains were found to be more clonally expanded and to have lower generation probabilities than equally common non-associated chains. A total of roughly 160 TCR beta chains were listed by the study as associated with cytomegalovirus. At a false discovery rate of 0.05, a later analysis linked approximately 18,000 TCR beta sequences to specific HLA alleles.

The library was built by means of the immunoSEQ multiplex PCR assay. For the multiplex PCR, a mixture combining 60 forward primers for TCR Vbeta segments and 13 reverse primers for TCR Jbeta segments was used. The CDR3 region of rearranged TCR beta genes was amplified from genomic DNA by a multiplex PCR assay. The Illumina HiSeq System was used to sequence the amplified TCR beta libraries as 87-base-pair reads. In the original analysis: A later analysis tallied 70 million to 100 million unique TCR beta chains across the 550 to 850 repertoires, and around 12 million of those chains were shared by two or more donors. A nearest-neighbor algorithm error-corrected the raw reads and collapsed the reads into unique sequences, merging closely related sequences to remove PCR and sequencing errors. To assign V, D and J gene segments, CDR3 sequences were aligned to IMGT reference sequences. For a sequence to be retained, at least a six-nucleotide match to both a V gene segment and a J gene segment was required. A rearrangement was called productive if the CDR3 had no stop codons and remained in frame with V and J, and every other rearrangement was called non-productive. Following IMGT convention, CDR3 was defined as the stretch from the second conserved V-encoded cysteine to the conserved J-encoded phenylalanine. Sequences without an unambiguous match to a single V gene segment were excluded from the earlier analysis of several hundred of the donors. In an earlier analysis of roughly 500 of the donors, V segments were called functional above 56.7% productive rearrangements and were called segregating when the between-donor standard deviation exceeded 5%. A statistical classification framework was developed to diagnose cytomegalovirus status using the catalog of TCR beta chain sequences. V and J gene assignment, in a later analysis, came from comparing TCR nucleotide sequences with IMGT/GENE-DB human TR gene sequences. A later analysis assigned CDR3 sequences and most-parsimonious VDJ recombination scenarios with the TCRdist pipeline. A later analysis defined each TCR beta chain by its CDR3 amino acid sequence plus V-gene family, and excluded reads lacking a unique V-gene family. In a later analysis, 550 to 650 highly shared, low-generation-probability nucleotide sequences were removed to address suspected cross-contamination and a sequencing artifact. For each public chain, a later analysis derived a clonal expansion index from normalized ranks of inferred template counts within each repertoire. A later analysis computed generation probabilities with a VDJ recombination model fitted to out-of-frame rearrangements, and checked the results against IGoR. Hypergeometric tests were used in a later analysis to score TCR-TCR, TCR-HLA and TCR-CMV co-occurrence, with a repertoire-size bias correction applied to the TCR pairs. To estimate false discovery rates, a later analysis permuted the HLA or CMV assignments 20 times. In a later analysis, co-occurring TCRs were grouped using DBSCAN, and TCRdist sequence similarity was added for clustering within HLA-allele-positive subsets. For co-occurrence clustering, repertoires with fewer than 30,000 or more than 120,000 public chains were excluded, along with five or six repertoires with anomalous nucleotide sharing. Imported from immuneACCESS, the table was reduced by TCRdb to in-frame sequences with V and J called. These copies leave out some clones; in studies compared against another copy, an unresolved V gene accounts for under half, and the cause of the remainder is not known. V, J and clone size are taken as reported in that table, and D and trimming were inferred from the DNA itself. The sample table records more than 95,000 clones; approximately 80% of these occur just once. About 5.4% of the sample goes to the ten largest clones.

Trimming removed 2 bases from V and 1 base from J, leaving 6 bases between the germline ends. From the germline V gene (reference sequence), CDR1 is SGHNT and CDR2 is YYREEE. From the cysteine through the phenylalanine, the CDR3 covers 14 amino acids. Only the CDR3 DNA stays, 42 bases, in frame from base 1. The cohort was made up of 650 to 700 healthy bone marrow donors. At the time of sampling, all cohort members were nominally healthy, though unrecorded immune exposures were likely present. The donor tested CMV seropositive and was one of the 289 seropositive cohort members. A peripheral blood sample was collected from each donor, and TCR beta sequencing was performed on peripheral blood mononuclear cells. Genomic DNA extraction from the blood cell samples was performed with the Qiagen DNeasy Blood Extraction Kit. In the case of this clone: This clone's antigen is unknown. No qualities accompany the bases; no much larger clone lies one base away.

The chain is assembled from TRBV5-4 and TRBJ1-4; TRBD1 is possibly the D segment (5 matching bases). This clonotype originated in a woman younger than 35 in good health and CMV-seropositive. The sequenced sample was PBMCs. The CDR3 region reads CASSFTGTNEKLFF. The DNA is as follows: TGTGCCAGCAGCTTTACAGGAACTAATGAAAAACTGTTTTTT.